This note documents a single T cell receptor beta chain sequence. Sequencing was performed with immunoSEQ multiplex PCR; in TCRdb, only in-frame clones are kept and a portion is missing. The profile shows 13,000 to 15,000 clones, about 78% of them singletons. This sample is drawn from a study of OX40 agonist ivuxolimab in advanced cancers. About the research overall: Intravenous ivuxolimab was administered to patients every 2 weeks at 0.01 to 10 mg/kg. Antecedent anti-PD-1, anti-PD-L1 or anti-CTLA-4 therapy was permissible, with around 41% having received some.

The CDR3 consists of 11 residues. The V gene's germline CDR1 is MNHEY and CDR2 SMNVEV (reference sequence). V was pared by 7 bases and J by 9 bases, with 12 bases between. The input for sequencing was CD4+ or CD8+ T cells sorted from blood, taken in a trial of the OX40 agonist ivuxolimab. This clonotype originated in an adult with an advanced solid tumor such as melanoma, head and neck, liver or kidney cancer. The chain recombines TRBV27 with TRBJ1-1; D possibly corresponds to TRBD1 (6 bases). The CDR3 spells CASTRGGKAFF. The CDR3 coding sequence is TGTGCCAGCACCCGAGGGGGAAAAGCTTTCTTT.